These T cell receptor beta chains were read from a single sample in a study of blood T cells in healthy people across ages. MiXCR, applied by TCRdb to the 5' RACE reads, yields one record per CDR3 protein. The sample includes about 590,000 distinct CDR3 sequences, roughly 31% of them seen just once. Sequencing was performed on blood. The source of these receptors is a woman over 75 in good health. CDR3s include the opening cysteine and the closing phenylalanine or tryptophan. The D gene is left open where the match is weak. Some rows have no size entry. The others give once, few or many, or a class for an expanded clone.

V: TRBV5-1; size: many; J: TRBJ2-3; D: .; length: 15; DNA: TGCGCCAGCAGTCCAGGGGCCATCCCCACAGATACGCAGTATTTT; CDR3: CASSPGAIPTDTQYF
V: TRBV30; size: few; J: TRBJ1-4; D: TRBD1; length: 14; DNA: TGTGCCTGGAGCCTCGGGACAGGGAGTGAAAAACTGTTTTTT; CDR3: CAWSLGTGSEKLFF
V: TRBV11-2; size: many; J: TRBJ2-1; D: TRBD2; length: 15; DNA: TGTGCCAGCAGCTCGTCGGCGGGGGGGAACAATGAGCAGTTCTTC; CDR3: CASSSSAGGNNEQFF
V: TRBV25-1; size: many; J: TRBJ1-5; D: .; length: 14; DNA: TGTGCCAGCAGTGAATATGGAGGCAATCAGCCCCAGCATTTT; CDR3: CASSEYGGNQPQHF
V: TRBV4-2; size: many; J: TRBJ1-4; D: TRBD1; length: 16; DNA: TGTGCCAGCAGCCAAGAGTCAGGACAGGGCGCGGAAAAACTGTTTTTT; CDR3: CASSQESGQGAEKLFF
V: TRBV20-1; size: .; J: TRBJ1-6; D: .; length: 13; DNA: TGCAGTGCGAGACCGGGCCTTAATTCATCCCTCCACTTT; CDR3: CSARPGLNSSLHF
V: TRBV7-2; size: .; J: TRBJ2-7; D: .; length: 15; DNA: TGTGCCGGCAGCAGAGAGGCTAGCTCAGGAAATGAGCAGTACTTC; CDR3: CAGSREASSGNEQYF
V: TRBV11-3; size: .; J: TRBJ1-4; D: .; length: 15; DNA: TGTGCCAGCAGCGGACCGGCCAGACCTAATGAAAAACTGTTTTTT; CDR3: CASSGPARPNEKLFF
V: TRBV7-6; size: many; J: TRBJ2-6; D: TRBD1; length: 17; DNA: TGTGCCAGCAGCTGGGGGCAGGGGGTTTCTGGGGCCAACGTCCTGACTTTC; CDR3: CASSWGQGVSGANVLTF
V: TRBV6-5; size: many; J: TRBJ1-6; D: .; length: 15; DNA: TGTGCCAGCAGCCGGATACAGGTCCCGCGCCCACCCCTCCACTTT; CDR3: CASSRIQVPRPPLHF
V: TRBV4-1; size: many; J: TRBJ2-1; D: TRBD2; length: 17; DNA: TGCGCCAGCAGCCAAGATCAACTAGCGGGGGGGTACAATGAGCAGTTCTTC; CDR3: CASSQDQLAGGYNEQFF
V: TRBV20-1; size: .; J: TRBJ2-5; D: TRBD2; length: 15; DNA: TGCAGTGCTTCCGGGACTAGCGGGAGAGTGGTAGAGCAGTACTTC; CDR3: CSASGTSGRVVEQYF
V: TRBV7-9; size: few; J: TRBJ1-1; D: TRBD1; length: 15; DNA: TGTGCCAGCAGCTCTCCCAGGGGGCGTCAGACTGAAGCTTTCTTT; CDR3: CASSSPRGRQTEAFF
V: TRBV13; size: .; J: TRBJ2-7; D: .; length: 12; DNA: TGTGCCAGCAGCTTATACCCCGGCGAGCAGTACTTC; CDR3: CASSLYPGEQYF
V: TRBV18; size: many; J: TRBJ2-7; D: .; length: 13; DNA: TGTGCCAGCTCATCCCCGCCCTGGGGCGAGCAGTACTTC; CDR3: CASSSPPWGEQYF
V: TRBV6-5; size: few; J: TRBJ1-5; D: .; length: 13; DNA: TGTGCCAGCAGTACGCAACAGGGTCAGCCCCAGCATTTT; CDR3: CASSTQQGQPQHF
V: TRBV5-8; size: .; J: TRBJ1-6; D: .; length: 15; DNA: TGTGCCAGCAGCAGCGCCGGGGGGTGGAATTCACCCCTCCACTTT; CDR3: CASSSAGGWNSPLHF
V: TRBV5-1; size: many; J: TRBJ2-5; D: .; length: 14; DNA: TGCGCCAGCAGCTTTTCCGCGGGTGGGGAGACCCAGTACTTC; CDR3: CASSFSAGGETQYF
V: TRBV11-2; size: many; J: TRBJ2-5; D: TRBD2; length: 15; DNA: TGTGCCAGCAGCTTAGATCGGGGGGTTCGGGAGACCCAGTACTTC; CDR3: CASSLDRGVRETQYF
V: TRBV7-7; size: .; J: TRBJ2-1; D: .; length: 14; DNA: TGTGTCAGCAGCTTTAGGGGCAGCCAAGAGACCCAGTTCTTC; CDR3: CVSSFRGSQETQFF
V: TRBV9; size: many; J: TRBJ2-3; D: TRBD1; length: 16; DNA: TGTGCCAGCAGCGTTAGACAGGGTACTAGCACAGATACGCAGTATTTT; CDR3: CASSVRQGTSTDTQYF
V: TRBV7-2; size: few; J: TRBJ1-2; D: .; length: 13; DNA: TGTGCCAGCAGCTTAAGCCCCGTAGGAGGCTACACCTTC; CDR3: CASSLSPVGGYTF
V: TRBV6-1; size: once; J: TRBJ2-5; D: .; length: 16; DNA: TGTGCCAGCAGTGAGTCTGCCAGATACCCCCAAGAGACCCAGTACTTC; CDR3: CASSESARYPQETQYF
V: TRBV5-1; size: many; J: TRBJ1-1; D: TRBD1; length: 15; DNA: TGTGCCAGCAGCTTAGTTACAGGGGGGAACACTGAAGCTTTCTTT; CDR3: CASSLVTGGNTEAFF
V: TRBV20-1; size: .; J: TRBJ1-1; D: .; length: 15; DNA: TGCAGTGCTAGAGATGGTACAGGTTCGAACACTGAAGCTTTCTTT; CDR3: CSARDGTGSNTEAFF